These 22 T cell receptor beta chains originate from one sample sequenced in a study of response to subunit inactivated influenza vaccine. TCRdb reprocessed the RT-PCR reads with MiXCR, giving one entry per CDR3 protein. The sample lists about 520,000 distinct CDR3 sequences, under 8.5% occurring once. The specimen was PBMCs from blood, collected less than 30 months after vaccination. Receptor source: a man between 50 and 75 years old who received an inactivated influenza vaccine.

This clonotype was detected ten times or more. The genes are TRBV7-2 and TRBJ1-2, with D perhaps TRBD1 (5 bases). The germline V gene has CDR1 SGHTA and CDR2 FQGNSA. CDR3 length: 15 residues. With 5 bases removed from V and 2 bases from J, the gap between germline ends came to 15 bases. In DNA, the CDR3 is TGTGCCAGCAGCACACTAAGACAGAGCAACTATGGCTACACCTTC. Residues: CASSTLRQSNYGYTF.

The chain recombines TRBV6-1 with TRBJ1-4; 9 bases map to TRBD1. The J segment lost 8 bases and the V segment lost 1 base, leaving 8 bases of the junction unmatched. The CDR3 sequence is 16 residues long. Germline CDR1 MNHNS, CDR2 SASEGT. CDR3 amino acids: CASSEGTGTGNEKLFF. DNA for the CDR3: TGTGCCAGCAGTGAAGGAACCGGGACAGGGAACGAAAAACTGTTTTTT.

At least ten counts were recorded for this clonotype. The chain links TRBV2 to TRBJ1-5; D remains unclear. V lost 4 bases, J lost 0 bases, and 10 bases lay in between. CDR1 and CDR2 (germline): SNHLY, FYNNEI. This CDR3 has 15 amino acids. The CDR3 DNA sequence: TGTGCCAGCAGTGGAGCGTTATATAGCAATCAGCCCCAGCATTTT. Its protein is CASSGALYSNQPQHF.

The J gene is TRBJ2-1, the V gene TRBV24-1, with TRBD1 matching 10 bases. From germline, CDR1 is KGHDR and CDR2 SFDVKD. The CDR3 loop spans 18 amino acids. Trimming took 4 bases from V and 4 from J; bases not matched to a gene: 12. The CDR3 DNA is TGTGCCACCAGTGAATCAACCGGGACAGGGGTTTGGTACAATGAGCAGTTCTTC. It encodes CATSESTGTGVWYNEQFF.

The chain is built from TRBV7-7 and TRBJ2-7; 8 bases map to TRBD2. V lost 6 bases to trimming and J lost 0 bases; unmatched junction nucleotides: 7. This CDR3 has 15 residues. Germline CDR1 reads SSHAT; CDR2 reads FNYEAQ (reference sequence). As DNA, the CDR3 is TGTGCCAGCAGTCCAAATAGCGGGACCTCCTACGAGCAGTACTTC. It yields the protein CASSPNSGTSYEQYF.

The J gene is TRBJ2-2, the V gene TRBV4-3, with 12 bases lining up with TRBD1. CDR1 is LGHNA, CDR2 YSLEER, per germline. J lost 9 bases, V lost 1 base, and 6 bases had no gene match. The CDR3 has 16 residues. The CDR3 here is CASSQGPGTGGRELFF. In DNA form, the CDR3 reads TGCGCCAGCAGCCAAGGGCCCGGGACAGGGGGCCGGGAGCTGTTTTTT.

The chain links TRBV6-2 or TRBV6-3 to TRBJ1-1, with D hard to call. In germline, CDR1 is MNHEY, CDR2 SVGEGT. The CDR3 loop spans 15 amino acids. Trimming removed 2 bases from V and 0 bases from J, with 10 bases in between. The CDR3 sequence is CASSYADGLNTEAFF. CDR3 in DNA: TGTGCCAGCAGTTACGCCGACGGGTTGAACACTGAAGCTTTCTTT.

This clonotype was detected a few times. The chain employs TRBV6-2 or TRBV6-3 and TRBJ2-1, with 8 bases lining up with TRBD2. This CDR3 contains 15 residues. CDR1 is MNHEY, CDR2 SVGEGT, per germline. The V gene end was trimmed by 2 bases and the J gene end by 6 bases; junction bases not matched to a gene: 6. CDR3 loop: CASSYEREIFNEQFF. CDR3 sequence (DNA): TGTGCCAGCAGTTACGAGCGGGAGATCTTCAATGAGCAGTTCTTC.

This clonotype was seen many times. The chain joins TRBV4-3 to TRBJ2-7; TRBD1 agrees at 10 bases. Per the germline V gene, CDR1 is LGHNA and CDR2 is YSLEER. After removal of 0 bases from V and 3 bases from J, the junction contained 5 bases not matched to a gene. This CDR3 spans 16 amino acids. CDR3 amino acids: CASSQDGRTGGYEQYF. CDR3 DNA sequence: TGCGCCAGCAGCCAAGATGGTAGGACAGGGGGCTACGAGCAGTACTTC.

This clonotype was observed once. The CDR3 spells CASSLFRTDDIGELFF. The CDR3 nucleotides read TGCGCCAGCAGCCTTTTTAGGACAGATGATATCGGGGAGCTGTTTTTT. The gene calls are TRBV4-1 and TRBJ2-2; D may be TRBD1 (6 bases). CDR3 size: 16 residues. Germline assignment: CDR1 MGHRA and CDR2 YSYEKL. Trimming took off 4 bases at V and 7 bases at J, with 19 bases between the two ends.

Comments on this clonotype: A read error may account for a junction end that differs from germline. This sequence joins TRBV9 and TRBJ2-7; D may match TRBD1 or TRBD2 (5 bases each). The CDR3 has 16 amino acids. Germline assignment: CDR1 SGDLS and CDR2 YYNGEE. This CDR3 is CDSSVGSGGRRLEQYF. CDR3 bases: TGTGACAGCAGCGTAGGTTCTGGGGGACGGCGCCTCGAGCAGTACTTC. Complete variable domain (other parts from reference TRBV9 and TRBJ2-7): DSGVTQTPKHLITATGQRVTLRCSPRSGDLSVYWYQQSLDQGLQFLIQYYNGEERAKGNILERFSAQQFPDLHSELNLSSLELGDSALYFCDSSVGSGGRRLEQYFGPGTRLTVT.

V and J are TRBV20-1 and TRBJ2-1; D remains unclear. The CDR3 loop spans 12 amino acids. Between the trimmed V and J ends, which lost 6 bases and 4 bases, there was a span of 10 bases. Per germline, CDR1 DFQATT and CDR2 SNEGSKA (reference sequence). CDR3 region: CSAGPAYNEQFF. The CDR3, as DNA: TGCAGTGCCGGGCCAGCGTACAATGAGCAGTTCTTC.

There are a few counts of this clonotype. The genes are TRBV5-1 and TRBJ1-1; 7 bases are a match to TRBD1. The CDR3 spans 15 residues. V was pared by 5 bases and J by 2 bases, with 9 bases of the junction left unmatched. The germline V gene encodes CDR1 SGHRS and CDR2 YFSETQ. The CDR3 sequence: CASRFDRASNTEAFF. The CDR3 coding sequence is TGCGCCAGCAGATTTGACAGGGCGTCTAACACTGAAGCTTTCTTT.

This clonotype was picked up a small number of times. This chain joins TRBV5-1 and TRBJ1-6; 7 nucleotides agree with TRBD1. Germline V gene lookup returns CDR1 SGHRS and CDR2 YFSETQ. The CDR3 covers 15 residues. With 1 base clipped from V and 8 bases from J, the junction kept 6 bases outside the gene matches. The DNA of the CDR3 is TGCGCCAGCAGCTTGTTCGACAGGGACGATTCACCCCTCCACTTT. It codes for CASSLFDRDDSPLHF. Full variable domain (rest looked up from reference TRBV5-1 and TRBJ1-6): KAGVTQTPRYLIKTRGQQVTLSCSPISGHRSVSWYQQTPGQGLQFLFEYFSETQRNKGNFPGRFSGRQFSNSRSEMNVSTLELGDSALYLCASSLFDRDDSPLHFGNGTRLTVT.

The CDR3 coding sequence is TGCAGTGCTAGACCTCGTTTTAGGAAATCGAACACCGGGGAGCTGTTTTTT. Encoded protein: CSARPRFRKSNTGELFF. The V and J genes are TRBV20-1 and TRBJ2-2; D is undetermined. Trimming took 2 bases from V and 0 from J, leaving 16 bases between them. This CDR3 is built from 17 residues. Per the germline V gene, CDR1 is DFQATT and CDR2 is SNEGSKA (reference sequence).

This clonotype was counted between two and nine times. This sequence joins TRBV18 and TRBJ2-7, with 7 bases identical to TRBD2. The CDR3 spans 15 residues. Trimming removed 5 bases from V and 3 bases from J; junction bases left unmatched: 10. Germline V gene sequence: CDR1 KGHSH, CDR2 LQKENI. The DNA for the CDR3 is TGTGCCAGCTCATTTGTACCTAGCGGAGACTACGAGCAGTACTTC. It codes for CASSFVPSGDYEQYF.

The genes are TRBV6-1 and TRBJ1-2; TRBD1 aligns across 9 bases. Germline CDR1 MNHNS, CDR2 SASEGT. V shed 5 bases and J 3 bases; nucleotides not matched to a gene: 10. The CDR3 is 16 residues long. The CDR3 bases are TGTGCCAGCAGTCTGGGACAGGGATTCGTGGACTATGGCTACACCTTC. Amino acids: CASSLGQGFVDYGYTF.

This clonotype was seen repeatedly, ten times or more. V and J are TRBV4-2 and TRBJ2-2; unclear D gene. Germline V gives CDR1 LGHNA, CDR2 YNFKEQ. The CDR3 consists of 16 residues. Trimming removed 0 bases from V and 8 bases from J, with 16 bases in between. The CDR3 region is CASSQDDEKGLGELFF. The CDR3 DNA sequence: TGTGCCAGCAGCCAAGACGATGAGAAGGGATTAGGGGAGCTGTTTTTT.

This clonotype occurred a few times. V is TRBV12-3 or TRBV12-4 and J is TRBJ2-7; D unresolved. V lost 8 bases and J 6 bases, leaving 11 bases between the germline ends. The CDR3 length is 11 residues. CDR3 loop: CASGNGPEQYF. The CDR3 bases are TGTGCCAGCGGCAACGGGCCCGAGCAGTACTTC.

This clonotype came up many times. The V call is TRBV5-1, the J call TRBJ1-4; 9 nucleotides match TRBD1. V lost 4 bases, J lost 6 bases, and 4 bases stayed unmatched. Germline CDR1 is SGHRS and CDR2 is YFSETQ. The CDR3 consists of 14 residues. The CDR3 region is CASSPGDRDEKLFF. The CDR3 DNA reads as TGCGCCAGCAGCCCAGGGGACAGGGATGAAAAACTGTTTTTT.

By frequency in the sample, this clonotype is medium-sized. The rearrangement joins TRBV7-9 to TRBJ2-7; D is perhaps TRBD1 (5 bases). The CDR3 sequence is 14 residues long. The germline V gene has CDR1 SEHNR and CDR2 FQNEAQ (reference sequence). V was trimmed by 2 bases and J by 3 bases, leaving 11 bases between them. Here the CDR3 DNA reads TGTGCCAGCAGCTTAAAGGGGCGGAGCTACGAGCAGTACTTC. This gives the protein CASSLKGRSYEQYF.

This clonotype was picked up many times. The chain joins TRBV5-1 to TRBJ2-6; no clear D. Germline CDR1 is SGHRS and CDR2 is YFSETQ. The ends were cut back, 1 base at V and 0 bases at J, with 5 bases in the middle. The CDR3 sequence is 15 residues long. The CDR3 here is CASSLTVSGANVLTF. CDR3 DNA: TGCGCCAGCAGCTTGACAGTCTCTGGGGCCAACGTCCTGACTTTC.